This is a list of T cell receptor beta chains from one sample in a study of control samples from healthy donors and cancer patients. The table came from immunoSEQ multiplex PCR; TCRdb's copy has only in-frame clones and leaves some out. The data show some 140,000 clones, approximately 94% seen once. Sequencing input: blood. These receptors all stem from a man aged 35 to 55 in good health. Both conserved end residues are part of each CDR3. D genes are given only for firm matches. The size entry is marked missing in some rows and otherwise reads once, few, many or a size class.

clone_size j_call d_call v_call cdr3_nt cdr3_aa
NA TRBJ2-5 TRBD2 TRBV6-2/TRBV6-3 TGTGCCAGCAGTCTAGCGGGGGGGCCCGAGGAGACCCAGTACTTC CASSLAGGPEETQYF
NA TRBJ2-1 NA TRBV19 TGTGCCAGTAGTGGCAGGGGCCGCGGTTACAATGAGCAGTTCTTC CASSGRGRGYNEQFF
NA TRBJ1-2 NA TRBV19 TGTGCCAGTAGTCCCCGGACTCTCAAAGGGATGGACTATGGCTACACCTTC CASSPRTLKGMDYGYTF
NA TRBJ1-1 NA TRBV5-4 TGTGCCAGCCGCATGCGGGGAGGAACTGAAGCTTTCTTT CASRMRGGTEAFF
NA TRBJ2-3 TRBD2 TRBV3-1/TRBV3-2 TGTGCCAGCAGCCAAGACCCAGACGGCGGGGGGGACACAGATACGCAGTATTTT CASSQDPDGGGDTDTQYF
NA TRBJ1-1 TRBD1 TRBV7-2 TGTGCCAGCAGCTTAATGACAGGGAGAGGCACTGAAGCTTTCTTT CASSLMTGRGTEAFF
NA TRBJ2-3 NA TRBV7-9 TGTGCCAGCAGCCTTAGCGGTGTCCACACAGATACGCAGTATTTT CASSLSGVHTDTQYF
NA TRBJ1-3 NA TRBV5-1 TGCGCCAGCAGCTTGCGGGGTCCAGGGTCCGGAAACACCATATATTTT CASSLRGPGSGNTIYF
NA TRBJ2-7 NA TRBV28 TGTGCCAGCAGTTTATTCGGACTCGGATACGAGCAGTACTTC CASSLFGLGYEQYF
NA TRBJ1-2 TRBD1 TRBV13 TGTGCCAGCAGCGGGGACAGGGAGGGTTTTAACTATGGCTACACCTTC CASSGDREGFNYGYTF
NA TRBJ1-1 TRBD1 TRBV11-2 TGTGCCAGCAGCCCCCGACAGGGGCTCATAGCTTTCTTT CASSPRQGLIAFF
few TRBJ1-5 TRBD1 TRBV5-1 TGCGCCAGCAGCTTGGGACAGGGGAGGGGTCAGCCCCAGCATTTT CASSLGQGRGQPQHF
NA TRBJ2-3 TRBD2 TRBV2 TGTGCCAGCAGTGATCCCTTTAGCGGGGGGGGCACAGATACGCAGTATTTT CASSDPFSGGGTDTQYF
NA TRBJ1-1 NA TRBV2 TGTGCCAGCAGTGATGATACAGGGATGAACACTGAAGCTTTCTTT CASSDDTGMNTEAFF
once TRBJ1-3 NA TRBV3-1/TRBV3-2 TGTGCCAGCAGCCCCTTGGTCTCTGGAAACACCATATATTTT CASSPLVSGNTIYF
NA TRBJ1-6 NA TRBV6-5 TGTGCCAGCAGTTACACCACAGGGAGATGGTACTCACCCCTCCACTTT CASSYTTGRWYSPLHF
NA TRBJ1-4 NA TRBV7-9 TGTGCCAGCAGCTACTCCGGGGCCGACGAAAAACTGTTTTTT CASSYSGADEKLFF
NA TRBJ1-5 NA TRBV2 TGTGCCAGTACCGGGACTGGGAATCAGCCCCAGCATTTT CASTGTGNQPQHF
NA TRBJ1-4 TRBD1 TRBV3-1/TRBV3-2 TGTGCCAGCAGCCCCCCGACAGGGAGGTTTACTAATGAAAAACTGTTTTTT CASSPPTGRFTNEKLFF
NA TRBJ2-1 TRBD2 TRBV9 TGTGCCAGCTCTACTAGCGACGTCTACAATGAGCAGTTCTTC CASSTSDVYNEQFF
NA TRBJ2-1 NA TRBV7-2 TGTGCCAGCAGCTTAAATAGCAGGGATATTTACAATGAGCAGTTCTTC CASSLNSRDIYNEQFF
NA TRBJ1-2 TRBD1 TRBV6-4 TGTGCCAGCAGTGTCGGGACAGGGTCAGATGGCTACACCTTC CASSVGTGSDGYTF
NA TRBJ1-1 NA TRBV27 TGTGCCAGCAGTTTAAGAGGACAGTTGATCACTGAAGCTTTCTTT CASSLRGQLITEAFF
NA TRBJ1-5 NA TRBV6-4 TGTGCCAGCAGTGCCGCCTATCCCCGGTCAGTACCTTATCAGCCCCAGCATTTT CASSAAYPRSVPYQPQHF
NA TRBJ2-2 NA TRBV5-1 TGCGCCAGCAGCTCGGACGTTAGGGGGAACACCGGGGAGCTGTTTTTT CASSSDVRGNTGELFF
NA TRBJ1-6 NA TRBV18 TGTGCCAGCTCACCACAGAACTATAATTCACCCCTCCACTTT CASSPQNYNSPLHF
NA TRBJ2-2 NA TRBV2 TGTGCCAGTTACAGCACTACCGGGGAGCTGTTTTTT CASYSTTGELFF
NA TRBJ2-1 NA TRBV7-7 TGTGCCAGCAGCCCCGGGCGGGTTAGCCTGTACAATGAGCAGTTCTTC CASSPGRVSLYNEQFF
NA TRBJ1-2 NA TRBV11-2 TGTGCCAGCAGCTTAGGGGATAACTATGGCTACACCTTC CASSLGDNYGYTF
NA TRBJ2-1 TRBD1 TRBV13 TGTGCCAGCAGCGCCGGGACAGCCCAATACAATGAGCAGTTCTTC CASSAGTAQYNEQFF
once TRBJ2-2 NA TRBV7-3 TGTGCCAGCAGTCCCGGGGGAGGCACCGGGGAGCTGTTTTTT CASSPGGGTGELFF
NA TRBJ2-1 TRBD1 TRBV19 TGTGCCAGTAGTATAGGATTCGGACAGGGATCCTACAATGAGCAGTTCTTC CASSIGFGQGSYNEQFF
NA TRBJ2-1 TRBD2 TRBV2 TGTGCCAGCAGTGAACCGGGACTAGCGGGGGTCAATGAGCAGTTCTTC CASSEPGLAGVNEQFF
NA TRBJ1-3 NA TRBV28 TGTGCCAGCACCGAGGGGGTCAACACCATATATTTT CASTEGVNTIYF
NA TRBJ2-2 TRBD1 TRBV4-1 TGCGCCAGCAGCCAAGATCACACCGGGACAGTCGGGGAGCTGTTTTTT CASSQDHTGTVGELFF
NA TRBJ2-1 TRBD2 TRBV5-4 TGTGCCAGCAGCTCCATTAGCGGGGGAGGCTACAATGAGCAGTTCTTC CASSSISGGGYNEQFF
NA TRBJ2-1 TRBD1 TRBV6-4 TGTGCCAGCACCGGGACAGTACTATACTACAATGAGCAGTTCTTC CASTGTVLYYNEQFF
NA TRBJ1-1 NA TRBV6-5 TGTGCCAGCAGCCACCAGGGAAACACTGAAGCTTTCTTT CASSHQGNTEAFF
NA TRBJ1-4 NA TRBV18 TGTGCCAGCTCACCGGCCAGCGAAAAACTGTTTTTT CASSPASEKLFF
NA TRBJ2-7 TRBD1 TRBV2 TGTGCCAGCAGACGGGACAGGACCTACGAGCAGTACTTC CASRRDRTYEQYF
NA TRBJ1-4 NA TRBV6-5 TGTGCCAGCAGTTACGCGTTGACAGGCTCAAATGAAAAACTGTTTTTT CASSYALTGSNEKLFF
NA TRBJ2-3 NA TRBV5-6 TGTGCCAGCAGCTTCAGGGGTAGGAACACAGATACGCAGTATTTT CASSFRGRNTDTQYF
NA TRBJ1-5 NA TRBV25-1 TGTGCCAGCAGTGAGGGGGGAGAATATAGCAATCAGCCCCAGCATTTT CASSEGGEYSNQPQHF